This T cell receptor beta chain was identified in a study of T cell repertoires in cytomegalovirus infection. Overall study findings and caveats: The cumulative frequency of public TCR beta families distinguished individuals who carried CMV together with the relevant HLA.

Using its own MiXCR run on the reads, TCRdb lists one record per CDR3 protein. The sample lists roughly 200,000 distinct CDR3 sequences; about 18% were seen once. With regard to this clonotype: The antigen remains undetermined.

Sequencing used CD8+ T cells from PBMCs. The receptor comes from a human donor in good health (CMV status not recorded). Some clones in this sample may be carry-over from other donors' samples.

CDR3 in amino acids: CSVEDRGQAHTEAFF. The CDR3 bases are TGCAGCGTTGAAGATCGTGGACAGGCCCACACTGAAGCTTTCTTT. V usage is TRBV29-1 and J usage is TRBJ1-1; 7 nucleotides line up with TRBD1. The trim removed 0 bases at V and 3 bases at J, leaving 7 bases unmatched. The CDR3 consists of 15 residues. Germline V gene sequence: CDR1 SQVTM, CDR2 ANQGSEA.